These 6 T cell receptor beta chains were all obtained from the same sample, sequenced in a study of T cell changes during pregnancy in multiple sclerosis. The assay was immunoSEQ multiplex PCR, and TCRdb's table has in-frame clones only and misses some. The data hold 60,000 to 75,000 clones, with about 91% observed a single time. The specimen was peripheral blood, collected before pregnancy. Receptors were obtained from a female donor with multiple sclerosis, enrolled in a pregnancy study.

The chain couples TRBV5-1 to TRBJ1-2, with a possible D match to TRBD1 (6 bases). V was cut by 2 bases and J by 7 bases, with 9 bases left in between. The CDR3 covers 12 residues. The germline V gene has CDR1 SGHRS and CDR2 YFSETQ. CDR3 bases: TGCGCCAGCAGCTTCGACAGGTCTGGCTACACCTTC. Protein: CASSFDRSGYTF.

This chain joins TRBV18 and TRBJ2-7; D remains ambiguous. There are 16 residues in the CDR3. Trimming took off 5 bases at V and 3 bases at J, with 20 bases between the two ends. Germline V CDR1 and CDR2: KGHSH, LQKENI. CDR3 coding DNA: TGTGCCAGCTCATCGATTCCCTGGTCAGCAGGCTACGAGCAGTACTTC. It yields the protein CASSSIPWSAGYEQYF. The whole variable domain, filled in from reference TRBV18 and TRBJ2-7, reads NAGVMQNPRHLVRRRGQEARLRCSPMKGHSHVYWYRQLPEEGLKFMVYLQKENIIDESGMPKERFSAEFPKEGPSILRIQQVVRGDSAAYFCASSSIPWSAGYEQYFGPGTRLTVT.

This clone was found once. J is TRBJ2-2 and V is TRBV18; 10 bases align to TRBD2. The J segment lost 0 bases and the V segment lost 5 bases, leaving 9 bases of the junction unmatched. CDR3 length equals 18 residues. Per germline, CDR1 KGHSH and CDR2 LQKENI. The CDR3 loop is CASSSAASGGANTGELFF. CDR3 sequence (DNA): TGTGCCAGCTCATCCGCCGCGAGCGGGGGGGCGAACACCGGGGAGCTGTTTTTT.

J is TRBJ2-3 and V is TRBV27; maybe TRBD2 (6 bases). The length of the CDR3 is 15 residues. Germline V gene lookup returns CDR1 MNHEY and CDR2 SMNVEV (reference sequence). The V and J ends lost 0 bases and 4 bases respectively, with 11 bases between them. In DNA form, the CDR3 reads TGTGCCAGCAGTTTATCATGGAGGGTCTCAGATACGCAGTATTTT. It codes for CASSLSWRVSDTQYF.

The chain is built from TRBV6-5 and TRBJ2-7, with a tentative D call TRBD1 (6 bases). Germline V CDR1 and CDR2: MNHEY, SVGAGI. The germline V and J ends were trimmed by 6 bases and 1 base, with 16 bases remaining between them. CDR3 length: 15 amino acids. The CDR3 DNA follows: TGTGCCAGCAGCCTTGGACAGCCTTTTTCCTACGAGCAGTACTTC. It codes for CASSLGQPFSYEQYF.

This clone showed up just once. The CDR3 region has the DNA TGTGCCAGCAGCCGTCAGGGTTATCAGCCCCAGCATTTT. Its protein product is CASSRQGYQPQHF. The J gene is TRBJ1-5, the V gene TRBV9; perhaps TRBD1 as D (5 bases). CDR1 is SGDLS, CDR2 YYNGEE, per germline. V was cut by 4 bases and J by 5 bases, with 10 bases left in between. This CDR3 has 13 amino acids.